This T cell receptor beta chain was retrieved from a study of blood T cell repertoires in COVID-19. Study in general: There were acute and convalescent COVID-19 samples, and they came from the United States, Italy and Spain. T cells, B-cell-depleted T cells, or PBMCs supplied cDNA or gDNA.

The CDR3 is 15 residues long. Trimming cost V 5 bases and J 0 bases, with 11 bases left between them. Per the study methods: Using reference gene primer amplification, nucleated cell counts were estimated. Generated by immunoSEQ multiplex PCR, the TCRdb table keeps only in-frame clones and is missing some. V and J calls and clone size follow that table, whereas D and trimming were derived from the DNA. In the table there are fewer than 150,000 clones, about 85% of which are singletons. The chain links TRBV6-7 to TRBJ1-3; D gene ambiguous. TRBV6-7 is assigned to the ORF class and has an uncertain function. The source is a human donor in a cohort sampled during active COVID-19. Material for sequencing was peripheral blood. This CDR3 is CASSKQYNSGNTIYF. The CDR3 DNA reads TGTGCCAGCAGTAAACAGTATAACTCTGGAAACACCATATATTTT.